This T cell receptor beta chain comes out of a study of T cells after yellow fever vaccination. Overall study: Any fraction with a low cell number was prepared using SMART-Seq v4 Ultra Low Input. The study, taken as a whole, reports: Researchers cautioned that FACS-sorted repertoires could harbor abundant clonotypes contaminating from the bulk population.

This clonotype was seen many times. The antigen is not known. TCRdb reanalysed the 5' RACE reads using MiXCR and keeps one entry per CDR3 protein. The sample lists 150,000 to 200,000 distinct CDR3 sequences, about 7% seen once, with approximately 2.4% in the top ten. Per germline, CDR1 MGHRA and CDR2 YSYEKL. Trimming cost V 0 bases and J 3 bases, with 12 bases left between them. The CDR3 length is 16 residues. This receptor was taken from a man between 18 and 29 years old who received the YFV17D yellow fever vaccine. The chain couples TRBV4-1 to TRBJ2-1, with D possibly being TRBD1 (6 bases). Sequenced here: CD4+ T cells sorted from PBMCs, sampled about 5 days after the first yellow fever vaccination. CDR3 protein: CASSQDDRTYYNEQFF. DNA for the CDR3: TGCGCCAGCAGCCAAGATGACAGGACATACTACAATGAGCAGTTCTTC.